Listed below are T cell receptor beta chains from one sample, sequenced in a study of identical twins. In TCRdb, the 5' RACE reads were re-called with MiXCR into one record per CDR3 protein. The sample lists hundreds of thousands of distinct CDR3 sequences; 6% to 9% were seen once. These records were also assigned to another study, of yellow fever vaccine responses in identical twins.

The sequencing input was memory (CD45RO+) T cells sorted from blood. These receptors were collected from a young woman in good health. The CDR3 runs from the conserved cysteine through the conserved F or W. A D gene is named only where the DNA matches it firmly. Only some rows state a clone size, as once, few, many or a class for expanded clones.

V	D	size	J	DNA	CDR3
TRBV14	.	.	TRBJ2-5	TGTGCCAGCAGCCAATACGTGTACCAAGAGACCCAGTACTTC	CASSQYVYQETQYF
TRBV19	.	few	TRBJ2-7	TGTGCCAGTAGTATAGCGGGCGAGCAGTACTTC	CASSIAGEQYF
TRBV5-1	.	.	TRBJ2-6	TGCGCCAGCAGCCAACCCACAGGGACCGGGGCCAACGTCCTGACTTTC	CASSQPTGTGANVLTF
TRBV7-2	.	.	TRBJ2-1	TGTGCCAGCAGCTTACGGGGCGGATACTACAATGAGCAGTTCTTC	CASSLRGGYYNEQFF
TRBV12-3/TRBV12-4	TRBD2	many	TRBJ2-4	TGTGCCAGCGCGGGACTAGCGGGAAACAAAAACATTCAGTACTTC	CASAGLAGNKNIQYF
TRBV27	TRBD2	many	TRBJ2-1	TGTGCCAGCCGCCCCCAGGGCGGGAGGGATAGCTACAATGAGCAGTTCTTC	CASRPQGGRDSYNEQFF
TRBV29-1	TRBD1	many	TRBJ2-2	TGCAGCGTTGAAGAACAGGGGGCCGGGGAGCTGTTTTTT	CSVEEQGAGELFF
TRBV6-2/TRBV6-3	.	few	TRBJ1-5	TGTGCCAGCAATCTTGCAGGGGTATTGTATCAGCCCCAGCATTTT	CASNLAGVLYQPQHF
TRBV12-3/TRBV12-4	TRBD2	many	TRBJ2-7	TGTGCCAGCAGCTTAGCGGGGGGGACCTCGTACGAGCAGTACTTC	CASSLAGGTSYEQYF
TRBV10-1	.	.	TRBJ2-5	TGCGCCAGCAGTGAGTCGAAGAGACGCGGGGAGACCCAGTACTTC	CASSESKRRGETQYF
TRBV3-1	TRBD2	many	TRBJ2-1	TGTGCCAGCAGCCAATTGAAGTCGGGAGGTGAGCAGTTCTTC	CASSQLKSGGEQFF
TRBV7-2	.	.	TRBJ2-1	TGTGCCAGCAGCTTAGTCGGGGCATACCAGTTCTTC	CASSLVGAYQFF
TRBV20-1	.	many	TRBJ2-7	TGCAGTGCTGGTGTTGGGCTAGGCGGGTTCTACGAGCAGTACTTC	CSAGVGLGGFYEQYF
TRBV9	TRBD2	many	TRBJ2-3	TGTGCCAGCAGCGTAGTGGCGGGGGGCCCCCAAGATACGCAGTATTTT	CASSVVAGGPQDTQYF
TRBV7-2	.	.	TRBJ2-1	TGTGCCAGCAGCCGAGAAGGTATATCGGGGGAGCAGTTCTTC	CASSREGISGEQFF
TRBV6-1	.	few	TRBJ1-5	TGTGCCAGCATAACAGGGCCCAATAGCAATCAGCCCCAGCATTTT	CASITGPNSNQPQHF
TRBV20-1	TRBD2	many	TRBJ2-3	TGCAGTGCTTTTACGGGACTAGCCTCAGATACGCAGTATTTT	CSAFTGLASDTQYF
TRBV7-9	.	many	TRBJ2-7	TGTGCCAGCAGCTTCGCAGACACCTACGAGCAGTACTTC	CASSFADTYEQYF
TRBV6-2/TRBV6-3	.	few	TRBJ1-2	TGTGCCAGCAGTTACCCCGGGACGTATGGCTACACCTTC	CASSYPGTYGYTF
TRBV7-9	.	many	TRBJ2-7	TGTGCCAGCAGACATTCAGGGACCTACGAGCAGTACTTC	CASRHSGTYEQYF
TRBV24-1	TRBD1	.	TRBJ2-1	TGTGCCACCAGCCGGGACAGAAAATCCAATGAGCAGTTCTTC	CATSRDRKSNEQFF
TRBV5-1	.	many	TRBJ2-3	TGCGCCAGCAGCTTGGCCATTGGGCAGGCCACAGATACGCAGTATTTT	CASSLAIGQATDTQYF
TRBV10-2	TRBD1	.	TRBJ1-5	TGCGCCAGCAAAGACAGGGGGTCAAATCAGCCCCAGCATTTT	CASKDRGSNQPQHF
TRBV4-1	.	.	TRBJ2-4	TGCGCCAGCAGCCAAGACGCGGACCTAGCCAAAAACATTCAGTACTTC	CASSQDADLAKNIQYF
TRBV27	.	many	TRBJ2-7	TGTGCCAGCAGTTTAGGGGTCGGTAACTACGAGCAGTACTTC	CASSLGVGNYEQYF
TRBV27	.	few	TRBJ1-1	TGTGCCAGCAGGGTCACAGCCTACACTGAAGCTTTCTTT	CASRVTAYTEAFF
TRBV5-1	.	many	TRBJ2-1	TGCGCCAGCAGCTTGTCAGTCTCCCTGAGCTCCTACAATGAGCAGTTCTTC	CASSLSVSLSSYNEQFF
TRBV28	.	.	TRBJ2-7	TGTGCCAGCAGTCAAACTCAAGGCAGTTTCTACGAGCAGTACTTC	CASSQTQGSFYEQYF
TRBV20-1	.	few	TRBJ2-3	TGCAGTGCCACGTGGCGGGACACAGATACGCAGTATTTT	CSATWRDTDTQYF
TRBV12-3/TRBV12-4	.	many	TRBJ2-1	TGTGCCAGCATGGTTAGGGTAGGCAATGAGCAGTTCTTC	CASMVRVGNEQFF
TRBV29-1	TRBD2	many	TRBJ2-7	TGCAGCGTTTCCAGCGGGGCCTACGAGCAGTACTTC	CSVSSGAYEQYF
TRBV7-4	TRBD2	many	TRBJ2-7	TGTGCCAGCAGCCCCGGGGAGGGGCACAATCTCAGGAAAACCTACGAGCAGTACTTC	CASSPGEGHNLRKTYEQYF
TRBV20-1	.	many	TRBJ2-5	TGCAGTGCGGCCACGACGGGATCCCAAGAGACCCAGTACTTC	CSAATTGSQETQYF
TRBV12-3/TRBV12-4	.	many	TRBJ1-2	TGTGCCAGCAGCCATCCAGGGGCAGCTCTATCCGGCTACACCTTC	CASSHPGAALSGYTF
TRBV7-3	TRBD2	.	TRBJ2-5	TGTGCCAGCAGCTTAAGTAGCGGGGGGTCGACCCAGTACTTC	CASSLSSGGSTQYF
TRBV7-9	.	many	TRBJ2-1	TGTGCCAGCAGCCCAGCTGGACAGCAGTTCTTC	CASSPAGQQFF
TRBV7-2	TRBD2	.	TRBJ2-7	TGTGCCAGCAGCGCGGGACTAGCGGGTTACGAGCAGTACTTC	CASSAGLAGYEQYF
TRBV7-9	TRBD1	.	TRBJ1-1	TGTGCCAGCAGCCAGGGGGGGTTTTCTGAAGCTTTCTTT	CASSQGGFSEAFF
TRBV20-1	.	.	TRBJ2-2	TGCAGTGCTAGAAACCCCTCCAGGGCTGACACCGGGGAGCTGTTTTTT	CSARNPSRADTGELFF
TRBV6-1	.	few	TRBJ2-7	TGTGCCAGCAACGAAAGGCCCCGTGGCTCCTACTCCTACGAGCAGTACTTC	CASNERPRGSYSYEQYF
TRBV2	.	many	TRBJ1-6	TGTGCCAGCAGTCTCGGACGGGATAATTCACCCCTCCACTTT	CASSLGRDNSPLHF
TRBV20-1	.	.	TRBJ1-2	TGCAGTGCTAGAGTTAAGGGGCGCAACTATGGCTACACCTTC	CSARVKGRNYGYTF